One sample yielded the 20 T cell receptor beta chains listed below, sequenced in a study of cytomegalovirus exposure and HLA in healthy donors. With 60 Vbeta and 13 Jbeta primers, the PCR was carried out. This table comes from immunoSEQ multiplex PCR, and its TCRdb copy is limited to in-frame clones, with some not included. Counted here are about 120,000 clones, 81% occurring once; the ten biggest clones make up around 4.2%. The sample comprised PBMCs. These receptor sequences come from a woman aged 25-40 years in good health and CMV-seronegative.

The V and J genes are TRBV29-1 and TRBJ2-7; TRBD1 agrees at 8 bases. Trimming took 6 bases from V and 2 from J; bases not matched to a gene: 9. The CDR3 runs 14 residues. CDR1 is SQVTM, CDR2 ANQGSEA, per germline. The CDR3 nucleotides are TGCAGCGTAGCCCTGGACAGGGAACCCTACGAGCAGTACTTC. Its translation: CSVALDREPYEQYF.

This clone was seen just once. The rearrangement uses TRBV12-5 and TRBJ1-2; D call uncertain. This CDR3 is built from 18 residues. Per the germline V gene, CDR1 is LGHNT and CDR2 is FRNRAP. Trimming shortened V by 7 bases and J by 3 bases, and 27 bases separated the two germline ends. The CDR3 sequence is CASAFTRQHGKIDYGYTF. In DNA, the CDR3 is TGTGCTAGTGCCTTTACTCGACAACACGGAAAGATAGACTATGGCTACACCTTC.

This sequence joins TRBV15 and TRBJ2-5; possibly TRBD1 for D (6 bases). The germline gives CDR1 LNHNV, CDR2 YYDKDF (reference sequence). Trimming took off 3 bases at V and 2 bases at J, with 13 bases between the two ends. This CDR3 is built from 15 residues. The CDR3 sequence is CATSRTGQWQETQYF. The CDR3 nucleotides read TGTGCCACCAGCAGGACCGGACAGTGGCAAGAGACCCAGTACTTC.

The rearrangement uses TRBV20-1 and TRBJ1-4; no definite D call. Trimming removed 3 bases at V and 13 bases at J, with 12 bases between. Looked up from germline, CDR1 is DFQATT and CDR2 is SNEGSKA (reference sequence). CDR3 length: 11 amino acids. CDR3 amino acids: CSASAPPRLFF. As DNA, the CDR3 is TGCAGTGCTAGCGCCCCCCCCAGACTGTTTTTT.

The gene calls are TRBV28 and TRBJ2-7; TRBD2 agrees at 11 bases. This CDR3 is built from 14 residues. With V trimmed by 6 bases and J by 6 bases, 7 bases remained unmatched. Per the germline V gene, CDR1 is MDHEN and CDR2 is SYDVKM. The CDR3 nucleotides are TGTGCCAGCAGACACCTAGCGGGAGGAAGCGAGCAGTACTTC. This gives the protein CASRHLAGGSEQYF.

The chain couples TRBV6-1 to TRBJ2-5; 8 nucleotides agree with TRBD1. The CDR3 has 13 amino acids. V shed 6 bases and J 9 bases; nucleotides not matched to a gene: 9. CDR1 is MNHNS, CDR2 SASEGT, per germline. CDR3 sequence: CASRLTGAEAQYF. CDR3 in DNA: TGTGCCAGCAGGCTGACAGGGGCCGAGGCCCAGTACTTC.

This chain joins TRBV27 and TRBJ1-2; no firm D call. CDR1 and CDR2 from the germline V gene are MNHEY and SMNVEV (reference sequence). CDR3 length: 13 amino acids. Trimming removed 5 bases from V and 2 bases from J, with 9 bases in between. CDR3: CASSLASNYGYTF. CDR3 DNA: TGTGCCAGCAGTCTGGCTTCCAACTATGGCTACACCTTC.

The chain combines TRBV18 with TRBJ1-1; D may be TRBD1 (5 bases). Germline V gives CDR1 KGHSH, CDR2 LQKENI. V was clipped by 3 bases and J by 1 base, with 12 bases between them. The CDR3 is 15 residues long. CDR3 loop: CASSPTTEANTEAFF. The CDR3 bases are TGTGCCAGCTCACCGACGACAGAAGCGAACACTGAAGCTTTCTTT.

The genes are TRBV7-2 and TRBJ2-7, with D unclear. This CDR3 is built from 13 residues. The V end was cut by 3 bases, the J end by 0 bases, with 6 bases between. Germline assignment: CDR1 SGHTA and CDR2 FQGNSA. The CDR3: CASSLGNSYEQYF. For the CDR3, the DNA is TGTGCCAGCAGCTTGGGCAACTCCTACGAGCAGTACTTC.

The chain combines TRBV19 with TRBJ2-7, with TRBD2 matching 9 bases. In germline, CDR1 is LNHDA, CDR2 SQIVND (reference sequence). The J segment lost 3 bases and the V segment lost 3 bases, leaving 6 bases of the junction unmatched. The CDR3 is 15 amino acids. For the CDR3, the DNA is TGTGCCAGTAGTATCAGTAGCGGGAGAATCTACGAGCAGTACTTC. Residues: CASSISSGRIYEQYF. Complete variable domain (other parts from reference TRBV19 and TRBJ2-7): DGGITQSPKYLFRKEGQNVTLSCEQNLNHDAMYWYRQDPGQGLRLIYYSQIVNDFQKGDIAEGYSVSREKKESFPLTVTSAQKNPTAFYLCASSISSGRIYEQYFGPGTRLTVT.

V is TRBV29-1 and J is TRBJ2-7, with D maybe TRBD2 (7 bases). This CDR3 comprises 13 residues. V was clipped by 6 bases and J by 6 bases, with 18 bases between them. Germline-derived CDR1 and CDR2 are SQVTM and ANQGSEA. The CDR3 bases are TGCAGCGTCCAACCAAGGGGAGGGGGCGAGCAGTACTTC. Translating it yields CSVQPRGGGEQYF.

Concerning this clone itself: It is likely a read error, because the conserved phenylalanine at the end of the CDR3 is missing. V usage is TRBV2 and J usage is TRBJ1-1; 11 positions match TRBD1. The trim removed 6 bases at V and 4 bases at J, leaving 10 bases unmatched. The CDR3 has 16 residues. CDR1 and CDR2 (germline): SNHLY, FYNNEI. The CDR3: CASRKGTGGLVTEAFL. In nucleotides, the CDR3 is TGTGCCAGCAGAAAAGGGACAGGGGGTTTAGTCACTGAAGCTTTCCTT.

This rearrangement joins TRBV11-1 to TRBJ2-7; TRBD1 matches at 8 bases. The CDR3 has 14 residues. Unmatched junction bases numbered 5, after V lost 5 bases and J lost 2 bases. The V gene's germline CDR1 is SGHAT and CDR2 FQDESV (reference sequence). CDR3 sequence reads: CASSPGQGTYEQYF. The CDR3 nucleotides read TGTGCCAGCAGCCCAGGACAGGGAACCTACGAGCAGTACTTC.

This clone was counted between two and nine times. This chain connects TRBV30 to TRBJ1-1; the D is unclear. Trimming took 2 bases from V and 3 from J, leaving 4 bases between them. The CDR3 is 11 residues long. Germline V gene lookup returns CDR1 GTSNPN and CDR2 SVGIG (reference sequence). In nucleotides, the CDR3 is TGTGCCTGGAGTACGGACACTGAAGCTTTCTTT. Translated, it gives CAWSTDTEAFF.

Of note for this clone: The sample holds other DNA sequences that translate to the same CDR3. J is TRBJ1-3 and V is TRBV18; 10 bases are a match to TRBD1. The CDR3 spans 16 residues. V shed 2 bases, J shed 2 bases, and the junction held 3 bases outside the gene matches. The germline CDR1 and CDR2 sequences are KGHSH and LQKENI. The CDR3 protein is CASSPGDRGPGNTIYF. The CDR3 nucleotides read TGTGCCAGCTCACCAGGGGACAGGGGACCTGGAAACACCATATATTTT.

The chain joins TRBV11-2 to TRBJ2-7; a weak D match, TRBD2 (7 bases). V lost 11 bases, J lost 8 bases, and 22 bases lay in between. The CDR3 loop spans 13 amino acids. CDR1 and CDR2 (germline): SGHAT, FQNNGV. The CDR3 loop reads CAAAGALQSQQYF. DNA of the CDR3: TGTGCCGCCGCGGGGGCTCTCCAATCCCAGCAGTACTTC.

This clone showed up just once. The rearrangement uses TRBV4-1 and TRBJ2-3, with TRBD2 matching over 9 bases. In germline, CDR1 is MGHRA, CDR2 YSYEKL. Trimming took 0 bases from V and 4 from J; bases not matched to a gene: 8. This CDR3 has 17 amino acids. CDR3 loop: CASSQEEGREGPDTQYF. The CDR3 region has the DNA TGCGCCAGCAGCCAAGAGGAAGGGCGGGAGGGCCCAGATACGCAGTATTTT.

This clone was detected only a few times. This chain uses TRBV6-4 with TRBJ2-2, with D possibly TRBD2 on 6 matching bases. This CDR3 region has 13 residues. Trimming removed 0 bases from V and 7 bases from J, with 6 bases in between. Germline CDR1 and CDR2: MRHNA and SNTAGT. In DNA form, the CDR3 reads TGTGCCAGCAGTGACTCGACTAGCGGGGAGCTGTTTTTT. It is translated as CASSDSTSGELFF.

The CDR3 nucleotides read TGTGCCACCCACGGTGGAACGGGAGCTGATGAGCAGTTCTTC. It specifies CATHGGTGADEQFF. The chain joins TRBV7-9 to TRBJ2-1, with D perhaps matching TRBD2 (6 bases). The V end was cut by 10 bases, the J end by 8 bases, with 21 bases between. The germline CDR1 and CDR2 sequences are SEHNR and FQNEAQ (reference sequence). This CDR3 is 14 amino acids long. Combining the CDR3 with reference TRBV7-9 and TRBJ2-1 gives the whole variable domain DTGVSQNPRHKITKRGQNVTFRCDPISEHNRLYWYRQTLGQGPEFLTYFQNEAQLEKSRLLSDRFSAERPKGSFSTLEIQRTEQGDSAMYLCATHGGTGADEQFFGPGTRLTVL.

A word on this clone: Sequence at one end of the junction differs from germline and may be a read error. The V and J genes are TRBV7-9 and TRBJ2-2; 9 bases are shared with TRBD1. CDR3 size: 14 residues. Looked up from germline, CDR1 is SEHNR and CDR2 is FQNEAQ (reference sequence). CDR3 DNA: TGTTCCAGCAGCCCGAGACAGGGGGACGGGGAGCTGTTTTTT. It codes for CSSSPRQGDGELFF. Full variable domain (rest looked up from reference TRBV7-9 and TRBJ2-2): DTGVSQNPRHKITKRGQNVTFRCDPISEHNRLYWYRQTLGQGPEFLTYFQNEAQLEKSRLLSDRFSAERPKGSFSTLEIQRTEQGDSAMYLCSSSPRQGDGELFFGEGSRLTVL.